These 29 T cell receptor beta chains were all obtained from the same sample, sequenced in a study of T cells in Graves' hyperthyroidism and ophthalmopathy. Template material for amplifying TCR beta CDR3 regions consisted of RNA transcripts. RT-PCR in the first round (using the HTBI primer set) targeted the TCR CDR3. TCRdb re-analysed the multiplex PCR reads in MiXCR, keeping a single row per CDR3 protein. The repertoire holds nearly 600,000 distinct CDR3 sequences, approximately 15% seen once, with 5.8% in the top ten. What was sequenced was blood. The receptors shown here come from a woman aged 25 to 39 with Graves' hyperthyroidism that later progressed to Graves' ophthalmopathy.

About this clonotype itself: A much larger clone lies a single base off, so this may be a read error. This rearrangement joins TRBV28 to TRBJ2-7; a possible D gene is TRBD1 (5 bases). CDR1 is MDHEN, CDR2 SYDVKM, per germline. Deletions cut 1 base from V and 6 bases from J, with 10 bases between. The CDR3 is made up of 13 amino acids. CDR3 region: CASSLSAGREQYF. The CDR3 nucleotides read TGTGCCAGCAGTTTATCCGCAGGGCGCGAGCAGTACTTC.

This clonotype was seen at least ten times. This chain connects TRBV30 to TRBJ2-7, with D perhaps matching TRBD1 or TRBD2 (5 bases each). Germline V gene lookup returns CDR1 GTSNPN and CDR2 SVGIG (reference sequence). This CDR3 has 13 amino acids. V lost 3 bases and J 0 bases, leaving 9 bases between the germline ends. DNA for the CDR3: TGTGCCTGGAGCGGGACCCTCTCCTACGAGCAGTACTTC. Translated, it gives CAWSGTLSYEQYF.

Many counts were recorded for this clonotype. V and J are TRBV30 and TRBJ1-2; TRBD1 aligns across 7 bases. CDR1 is GTSNPN, CDR2 SVGIG, per germline (reference sequence). The CDR3 is made up of 11 amino acids. J gave up 6 bases and V 8 bases, and 6 bases lay outside the gene matches. The DNA for the CDR3 is TGTGCCACGGACAGGAAGAATGGCTACACCTTC. It yields the protein CATDRKNGYTF.

In the case of this clonotype: One end of the junction varies from germline; a read error may be responsible. The chain has TRBV10-2 and TRBJ2-1, with D perhaps matching TRBD2 (5 bases). The CDR3 sequence is 12 residues long. Germline V CDR1 and CDR2: WSHSY, SAAADI. CDR3 region: CASRHDYNGQFF. The CDR3 DNA sequence: TGCGCCAGCAGGCATGACTACAATGGGCAGTTCTTC.

This clonotype has a count of ten or more. The gene calls are TRBV27 and TRBJ2-5, with 10 positions matching TRBD2. Germline assignment: CDR1 MNHEY and CDR2 SMNVEV (reference sequence). CDR3 size: 14 residues. After removal of 4 bases from V and 4 bases from J, the junction contained 3 bases not matched to a gene. DNA for the CDR3: TGTGCCAGCAGTTCTAGCGGGGGACGAGAGACCCAGTACTTC. Protein sequence: CASSSSGGRETQYF.

The chain joins TRBV4-1 to TRBJ2-1; 7 bases are a match to TRBD1. CDR3 length: 15 residues. Germline V CDR1 and CDR2: MGHRA, YSYEKL. The V segment lost 0 bases and the J segment 5 bases; nucleotides outside the gene matches: 4. CDR3 in amino acids: CASSQERTGHNEQFF. CDR3 DNA: TGCGCCAGCAGCCAAGAGAGGACAGGACACAATGAGCAGTTCTTC.

Only a few counts were recorded for this clonotype. CDR3 bases: TGTGCCAGTAGTATAAACGCAGTACAGAAGGAGCTGTTTTTT. Its protein is CASSINAVQKELFF. The chain employs TRBV19 and TRBJ2-2, with no clear D. In germline, CDR1 is LNHDA, CDR2 SQIVND (reference sequence). The CDR3 spans 14 residues. Trimming shortened V by 2 bases and J by 10 bases, and 14 bases separated the two germline ends. The whole variable domain, remainder taken from reference TRBV19 and TRBJ2-2, is DGGITQSPKYLFRKEGQNVTLSCEQNLNHDAMYWYRQDPGQGLRLIYYSQIVNDFQKGDIAEGYSVSREKKESFPLTVTSAQKNPTAFYLCASSINAVQKELFFGEGSRLTVL.

This clonotype occurred many times. The rearrangement joins TRBV7-8 to TRBJ1-4; D call uncertain. V lost 5 bases to trimming and J lost 2 bases, with 9 bases between them. CDR3 length: 14 amino acids. Germline values: CDR1 SGHVS, CDR2 FQNEAQ. The CDR3 is CASSPSRTNEKLFF. CDR3 in DNA: TGTGCCAGCAGCCCCAGTAGGACTAATGAAAAACTGTTTTTT. Variable domain in full (rest from reference TRBV7-8 and TRBJ1-4): GAGVSQSPRYKVAKRGQDVALRCDPISGHVSLFWYQQALGQGPEFLTYFQNEAQLDKSGLPSDRFFAERPEGSVSTLKIQRTQQEDSAVYLCASSPSRTNEKLFFGSGTQLSVL.

This clonotype was seen many times. The chain is built from TRBV27 and TRBJ2-2, with a possible D match to TRBD2 (5 bases). Germline V gene lookup returns CDR1 MNHEY and CDR2 SMNVEV (reference sequence). V lost 3 bases to trimming and J lost 2 bases, with 10 bases between them. The CDR3 totals 15 residues. The CDR3 here is CASSFFLANTGELFF. CDR3 nucleotides: TGTGCCAGCAGTTTCTTCCTAGCTAACACCGGGGAGCTGTTTTTT.

In this sample, this clonotype turned up many times. This chain links TRBV7-2 with TRBJ2-3, with no clear D. CDR3 size: 12 residues. Trimming took off 5 bases at V and 1 base at J, with 4 bases between the two ends. Germline V lookup: CDR1 SGHTA, CDR2 FQGNSA. The CDR3 DNA sequence: TGTGCCAGCAGCCGGCGCACAGATACGCAGTATTTT. It yields the protein CASSRRTDTQYF.

This clonotype was counted ten times or more. As DNA, the CDR3 is TGTGCCAGCAGGGCCGGGACCGCAACGAACACCGGGGAGCTGTTTTTT. Its translation is CASRAGTATNTGELFF. The rearrangement uses TRBV11-3 and TRBJ2-2; D could derive from TRBD1 or TRBD2 (5 bases each). V gave up 6 bases and J gave up 0 bases, with 14 bases separating them. Germline V gene lookup returns CDR1 SGHNT and CDR2 YENEEA. The CDR3 extends over 16 amino acids.

For this clonotype: This could be a read error, since a much larger clone is one nucleotide away. The chain is built from TRBV19 and TRBJ2-1; 10 bases are a match to TRBD1. The CDR3 spans 15 residues. CDR1 is LNHDA and CDR2 is SQIVND in the germline V gene (reference sequence). V shed 7 bases and J 3 bases; nucleotides not matched to a gene: 6. CDR3: CASTHRTGGYNEQFF. CDR3 in DNA: TGTGCCAGTACACATCGGACAGGGGGCTACAATGAGCAGTTCTTC.

This clonotype was seen many times. V is TRBV27 and J is TRBJ1-2; TRBD1 matches at 11 bases. With V trimmed by 5 bases and J by 6 bases, 11 bases remained unmatched. The length of the CDR3 is 16 residues. In germline, CDR1 is MNHEY, CDR2 SMNVEV (reference sequence). This chain's CDR3 is CASSTDTGTGGNGYTF. The DNA for the CDR3 is TGTGCCAGCAGTACCGATACCGGGACAGGGGGTAATGGCTACACCTTC.

This clonotype showed up many times. The chain links TRBV5-1 to TRBJ2-7, with D possibly matching TRBD2 (6 bases). The CDR3 totals 16 residues. Germline CDR1 reads SGHRS; CDR2 reads YFSETQ. Trimming stripped 4 bases from V and 3 bases from J, with 20 bases between. CDR3 amino acids: CASSPSQSGPHYEQYF. The CDR3 nucleotides are TGCGCCAGCAGCCCCTCGCAAAGCGGGCCCCACTACGAGCAGTACTTC.

This chain connects TRBV12-3 or TRBV12-4 to TRBJ2-3, with D unclear. This CDR3 comprises 16 residues. The V gene lost 6 bases and the J gene lost 2 bases, with 18 bases spanning the gap. This chain's CDR3 is CASRSRTLHPTDTQYF. The CDR3 DNA sequence: TGTGCCAGCAGGTCCCGGACCCTTCACCCCACAGATACGCAGTATTTT.

V and J are TRBV30 and TRBJ1-3, with D tentatively TRBD1 (5 bases). Trimming shortened V by 3 bases and J by 0 bases, and 9 bases separated the two germline ends. Germline V gives CDR1 GTSNPN, CDR2 SVGIG (reference sequence). The CDR3 runs 14 residues. The CDR3 DNA follows: TGTGCCTGGAGCCCAGGGATCTCTGGAAACACCATATATTTT. Translated, it gives CAWSPGISGNTIYF.

This clonotype has a count of ten or more. The gene calls are TRBV24-1 and TRBJ2-1; 11 bases line up with TRBD2. Germline V CDR1 and CDR2: KGHDR, SFDVKD. V shed 3 bases and J 3 bases; nucleotides not matched to a gene: 3. The CDR3 covers 16 residues. The CDR3 DNA reads TGTGCCACCAGTGATCCCGGGACTAGCGGCTACAATGAGCAGTTCTTC. Translated: CATSDPGTSGYNEQFF.

The chain joins TRBV7-2 to TRBJ1-1; D may be TRBD1 (5 bases). Germline-derived CDR1 and CDR2 are SGHTA and FQGNSA. V was shortened by 7 bases and J by 5 bases, with 17 bases between the two germline ends. This CDR3 has 14 residues. DNA of the CDR3: TGTGCCAGCAACTCCGGGGTGGGGGTGACTGAAGCTTTCTTT. Residues: CASNSGVGVTEAFF.

This clonotype was picked up many times. This chain uses TRBV9 with TRBJ2-1, with 12 bases aligning to TRBD2. V lost 3 bases and J lost 9; bases outside the gene matches: 7. The CDR3 is 15 amino acids. CDR1 SGDLS and CDR2 YYNGEE come from the germline V gene. The CDR3 DNA reads TGTGCCAGCAGCGATAGACTAGCGGGAGAGGGTGAGCAGTTCTTC. It translates to CASSDRLAGEGEQFF. Full variable domain (remainder filled in from reference TRBV9 and TRBJ2-1): DSGVTQTPKHLITATGQRVTLRCSPRSGDLSVYWYQQSLDQGLQFLIQYYNGEERAKGNILERFSAQQFPDLHSELNLSSLELGDSALYFCASSDRLAGEGEQFFGPGTRLTVL.

This clonotype was seen many times. The chain has TRBV19 and TRBJ1-5, with D perhaps TRBD1 (6 bases). This CDR3 is built from 14 residues. Germline CDR1 is LNHDA and CDR2 is SQIVND (reference sequence). Trimming left V 6 bases short and J 6 bases short, with 15 bases between. The CDR3: CASRLQGEAQPQHF. DNA for the CDR3: TGTGCCAGTAGGTTACAGGGCGAGGCTCAGCCCCAGCATTTT.

This clonotype was counted at least ten times. V is TRBV27 and J is TRBJ1-1; tentative D call: TRBD1 (6 bases). Germline V gene lookup returns CDR1 MNHEY and CDR2 SMNVEV (reference sequence). V lost 5 bases, J lost 0 bases, and 10 bases lay in between. The length of the CDR3 is 14 residues. For the CDR3, the DNA is TGTGCCAGCAGTGACAGGCCTTTGAACACTGAAGCTTTCTTT. Its protein is CASSDRPLNTEAFF.

For this clonotype: A much larger clonotype is one base distant, so this may be a read error. V is TRBV29-1 and J is TRBJ2-7; 8 bases line up with TRBD2. The CDR3 covers 13 residues. In germline, CDR1 is SQVTM, CDR2 ANQGSEA. J was trimmed by 6 bases and V by 6 bases; bases with no gene match: 10. The CDR3 nucleotides read TGCAGCGTCGCGGGGGGAGGCCAGTGCGAGCAGTACTTC. It yields the protein CSVAGGGQCEQYF.

At least ten counts were recorded for this clonotype. The V and J genes are TRBV7-8 and TRBJ1-1; D gene ambiguous. Trimming left V 5 bases short and J 5 bases short, with 15 bases between. Germline V CDR1 and CDR2: SGHVS, FQNEAQ. The CDR3 contains 14 residues. The CDR3 is CASSVRQGPTEAFF. The DNA of the CDR3 is TGTGCCAGCAGCGTCAGACAAGGGCCGACTGAAGCTTTCTTT.

In this sample, this clonotype turned up many times. The genes are TRBV12-3 or TRBV12-4 and TRBJ2-3, with D unresolved. This CDR3 has 18 amino acids. The germline V and J ends were trimmed by 5 bases and 1 base, with 22 bases remaining between them. Here the CDR3 DNA reads TGTGCCAGCAGTCCTTCTTTAAGGTTGGGTTTTCGCACAGATACGCAGTATTTT. It encodes CASSPSLRLGFRTDTQYF.

This clonotype appeared many times. The chain links TRBV20-1 to TRBJ1-5, with 7 positions matching TRBD1. Germline V gene lookup returns CDR1 DFQATT and CDR2 SNEGSKA (reference sequence). V shed 5 bases and J 1 base; nucleotides not matched to a gene: 2. The CDR3 sequence is 13 residues long. The CDR3 region is CSAQGESNQPQHF. CDR3 nucleotides: TGCAGTGCTCAGGGGGAGAGCAATCAGCCCCAGCATTTT.

This clonotype was seen at least ten times. The rearrangement links TRBV2 to TRBJ2-5; D could derive from TRBD1 or TRBD2 (5 bases each). Germline V lookup: CDR1 SNHLY, CDR2 FYNNEI. V dropped 2 bases and J dropped 5 bases, with 21 bases sitting between them. This CDR3 contains 17 residues. The CDR3 coding sequence is TGTGCCAGCAGTGAATCGGCGTCTGGGGGAATTTTGGAGACCCAGTACTTC. Its translation is CASSESASGGILETQYF. Looking up the rest from reference TRBV2 and TRBJ2-5 gives the full variable domain: EPEVTQTPSHQVTQMGQEVILRCVPISNHLYFYWYRQILGQKVEFLVSFYNNEISEKSEIFDDQFSVERPDGSNFTLKIRSTKLEDSAMYFCASSESASGGILETQYFGPGTRLLVL.

This clonotype has ten or more counts. CDR3 loop: CASRRGSTDTQYF. CDR3 bases: TGCGCCAGCCGGCGGGGTAGCACAGATACGCAGTATTTT. V and J are TRBV5-1 and TRBJ2-3; D is perhaps TRBD2 (6 bases). From germline, CDR1 is SGHRS and CDR2 YFSETQ. Between the trimmed V and J ends, which lost 7 bases and 0 bases, there was a span of 9 bases. This CDR3 is built from 13 residues.

This clonotype was counted a single time. This likely comes from a read error, as the CDR3 has no conserved phenylalanine or tryptophan at its end. It is unclear where the CDR3 begins or ends on the DNA, so no DNA is shown, and the CDR3 is as TCRdb lists it. The chain carries TRBV7-2 and TRBJ2-5; the table gives TRBD1 as D, unverified against the DNA. CDR1 SGHTA and CDR2 FQGNSA come from the germline V gene. The CDR3 is made up of 16 amino acids, end residues included. The CDR3 here is CASSLARDRYQETQYI.

V usage is TRBV19 and J usage is TRBJ1-6; no clear D. This CDR3 region has 16 residues. V gave up 0 bases and J gave up 5 bases, with 11 bases separating them. CDR1 is LNHDA and CDR2 is SQIVND in the germline V gene (reference sequence). CDR3 region: CASSIDHRQDNSPLHF. The CDR3 DNA reads TGTGCCAGTAGTATAGATCATCGGCAGGATAATTCACCCCTCCACTTT.